These T cell receptor beta chains were read from a single sample in a study of cytomegalovirus exposure and HLA in healthy donors. The method was immunoSEQ multiplex PCR; TCRdb's version includes in-frame clones alone and lacks a portion of them. The table shows just under 65,000 clones, with around four fifths occurring only once. Material for sequencing was PBMCs. The source of these receptors is a woman aged 25 to 39 in good health and CMV-seronegative. Both conserved end residues are part of each CDR3. The order of the fields is D gene, clone size, J gene, V gene, CDR3 protein, CDR3 DNA. A D gene is named only where the DNA matches it firmly. Clone size is not always given. Where it is, it says once, few, many or a class for expanded clones.

D gene: .; clone size: .; J gene: TRBJ2-3; V gene: TRBV10-1; CDR3 protein: CASSESAGATIAATDTQYF; CDR3 DNA: TGCGCCAGCAGTGAGTCCGCGGGTGCCACTATAGCGGCCACAGATACGCAGTATTTT
D gene: TRBD2; clone size: .; J gene: TRBJ2-2; V gene: TRBV29-1; CDR3 protein: CSVEVFGPSGGALTGELFF; CDR3 DNA: TGCAGCGTTGAGGTCTTTGGGCCTAGCGGGGGGGCCTTAACCGGGGAGCTGTTTTTT
D gene: TRBD1; clone size: .; J gene: TRBJ1-3; V gene: TRBV28; CDR3 protein: CASVLDRGGNTIYF; CDR3 DNA: TGTGCCAGCGTCCTAGACAGGGGTGGAAACACCATATATTTT
D gene: TRBD1; clone size: .; J gene: TRBJ2-1; V gene: TRBV5-6; CDR3 protein: CASSYSLGQGIF; CDR3 DNA: TGTGCCAGCAGCTATTCCCTGGGACAGGGTATCTTC
D gene: .; clone size: .; J gene: TRBJ1-4; V gene: TRBV28; CDR3 protein: CASSKSWGTNEKLFF; CDR3 DNA: TGTGCCAGCAGTAAATCCTGGGGCACTAATGAAAAACTGTTTTTT
D gene: .; clone size: .; J gene: TRBJ1-1; V gene: TRBV4-3; CDR3 protein: CASSQDLYTEAFF; CDR3 DNA: TGCGCCAGCAGCCAAGACCTTTACACTGAAGCTTTCTTT
D gene: TRBD1; clone size: once; J gene: TRBJ2-7; V gene: TRBV7-8; CDR3 protein: CASSLGQGTYEQYF; CDR3 DNA: TGTGCCAGCAGCTTAGGACAGGGGACCTACGAGCAGTACTTC
D gene: TRBD1; clone size: .; J gene: TRBJ2-3; V gene: TRBV4-1; CDR3 protein: CASSKSGQGTDTQYF; CDR3 DNA: TGCGCCAGCAGCAAATCAGGACAGGGGACAGATACGCAGTATTTT
D gene: TRBD1; clone size: .; J gene: TRBJ1-2; V gene: TRBV7-2; CDR3 protein: CASSLGGQPFYGYTF; CDR3 DNA: TGTGCCAGCAGCTTAGGGGGACAGCCTTTCTATGGCTACACCTTC
D gene: .; clone size: once; J gene: TRBJ2-3; V gene: TRBV4-1; CDR3 protein: CASSQEKAHTQYF; CDR3 DNA: TGCGCCAGCAGCCAAGAAAAAGCCCATACGCAGTATTTT
D gene: TRBD2; clone size: .; J gene: TRBJ2-1; V gene: TRBV4-1; CDR3 protein: CASSQEGGGTSGRNEQFF; CDR3 DNA: TGCGCCAGCAGCCAAGAGGGGGGAGGGACTAGCGGGAGGAATGAGCAGTTCTTC
D gene: TRBD1; clone size: .; J gene: TRBJ2-7; V gene: TRBV30; CDR3 protein: CAWRSGTGTYEQYF; CDR3 DNA: TGTGCCTGGAGGTCCGGGACAGGGACCTACGAGCAGTACTTC
D gene: .; clone size: .; J gene: TRBJ2-5; V gene: TRBV30; CDR3 protein: CAWTPGFGETQYF; CDR3 DNA: TGTGCCTGGACACCAGGGTTCGGGGAGACCCAGTACTTC
D gene: .; clone size: .; J gene: TRBJ1-6; V gene: TRBV30; CDR3 protein: CAWSVLKGYNSPLHF; CDR3 DNA: TGTGCCTGGAGTGTATTGAAGGGGTATAATTCACCCCTCCACTTT
D gene: TRBD1; clone size: .; J gene: TRBJ2-7; V gene: TRBV6-5; CDR3 protein: CASSWDRGFDEQYF; CDR3 DNA: TGTGCCAGCAGTTGGGACAGGGGGTTCGACGAGCAGTACTTC
D gene: TRBD1; clone size: .; J gene: TRBJ1-1; V gene: TRBV11-1; CDR3 protein: CASSLSQQGAFF; CDR3 DNA: TGTGCCAGCAGCTTAAGTCAGCAGGGGGCATTCTTT
D gene: TRBD1; clone size: .; J gene: TRBJ1-5; V gene: TRBV30; CDR3 protein: CAWSVQGGNQPQHF; CDR3 DNA: TGTGCCTGGAGTGTGCAGGGGGGCAATCAGCCCCAGCATTTT
D gene: TRBD2; clone size: .; J gene: TRBJ2-7; V gene: TRBV7-8; CDR3 protein: CASTSGGTEQYF; CDR3 DNA: TGTGCCAGCACGTCGGGAGGGACCGAGCAGTACTTC
D gene: TRBD1; clone size: .; J gene: TRBJ2-6; V gene: TRBV25-1; CDR3 protein: CASSEWKGGRPGANVLTF; CDR3 DNA: TGTGCCAGCAGTGAGTGGAAAGGGGGCCGTCCTGGGGCCAACGTCCTGACTTTC
D gene: TRBD2; clone size: .; J gene: TRBJ2-2; V gene: TRBV25-1; CDR3 protein: CASSPQDYQAGAGELFF; CDR3 DNA: TGTGCCAGCAGTCCCCAGGATTATCAGGCGGGGGCCGGGGAGCTGTTTTTT
D gene: TRBD2; clone size: .; J gene: TRBJ2-5; V gene: TRBV7-2; CDR3 protein: CASSREGGWTQYF; CDR3 DNA: TGTGCCAGCAGCCGGGAGGGCGGGTGGACCCAGTACTTC
D gene: .; clone size: few; J gene: TRBJ1-3; V gene: TRBV5-1; CDR3 protein: CASSFQGSGDTIYF; CDR3 DNA: TGCGCCAGCAGCTTTCAGGGTTCGGGGGACACCATATATTTT
D gene: .; clone size: .; J gene: TRBJ2-5; V gene: TRBV10-3; CDR3 protein: CAISLGSGETQYF; CDR3 DNA: TGTGCCATCAGCCTCGGGAGCGGGGAGACCCAGTACTTC
D gene: .; clone size: .; J gene: TRBJ1-1; V gene: TRBV30; CDR3 protein: CAWSGTVNTEAFF; CDR3 DNA: TGTGCCTGGAGTGGGACAGTGAACACTGAAGCTTTCTTT
D gene: .; clone size: .; J gene: TRBJ1-5; V gene: TRBV2; CDR3 protein: CASTGGTSNQPQHF; CDR3 DNA: TGTGCCAGCACGGGAGGGACTAGCAATCAGCCCCAGCATTTT
D gene: TRBD1; clone size: .; J gene: TRBJ1-2; V gene: TRBV25-1; CDR3 protein: CASSERGQGSGYTF; CDR3 DNA: TGTGCCAGCAGTGAAAGAGGACAGGGTAGTGGCTACACCTTC
D gene: TRBD2; clone size: .; J gene: TRBJ2-5; V gene: TRBV29-1; CDR3 protein: CSVLGLAGGPQETQYF; CDR3 DNA: TGCAGCGTCCTGGGACTAGCGGGGGGACCTCAAGAGACCCAGTACTTC
D gene: .; clone size: .; J gene: TRBJ1-2; V gene: TRBV4-1; CDR3 protein: CASSQDEQGSYGYTF; CDR3 DNA: TGCGCCAGCAGCCAAGATGAGCAGGGGTCCTATGGCTACACCTTC
D gene: .; clone size: .; J gene: TRBJ1-5; V gene: TRBV15; CDR3 protein: CATSSPQGANQPQHF; CDR3 DNA: TGTGCCACCAGCAGTCCGCAGGGTGCAAATCAGCCCCAGCATTTT
D gene: .; clone size: .; J gene: TRBJ1-5; V gene: TRBV9; CDR3 protein: CASSVGGGNQPQHF; CDR3 DNA: TGTGCCAGCAGCGTCGGAGGGGGCAATCAGCCCCAGCATTTT
D gene: TRBD2; clone size: .; J gene: TRBJ2-1; V gene: TRBV7-7; CDR3 protein: CASSAGLAGSEQFF; CDR3 DNA: TGTGCCAGCAGCGCGGGACTAGCGGGGAGCGAGCAGTTCTTC
D gene: TRBD2; clone size: .; J gene: TRBJ2-7; V gene: TRBV5-1; CDR3 protein: CASSLGTSGYEQYF; CDR3 DNA: TGCGCCAGCAGCTTGGGGACTAGCGGTTACGAGCAGTACTTC
D gene: .; clone size: .; J gene: TRBJ2-7; V gene: TRBV7-9; CDR3 protein: CASGGQIYEQYF; CDR3 DNA: TGTGCCAGCGGGGGACAAATCTACGAGCAGTACTTC
D gene: TRBD2; clone size: .; J gene: TRBJ2-7; V gene: TRBV6-5; CDR3 protein: CASSTPSGRVYEQYF; CDR3 DNA: TGTGCCAGCAGTACCCCTAGCGGGAGAGTTTACGAGCAGTACTTC
D gene: TRBD1; clone size: .; J gene: TRBJ1-4; V gene: TRBV2; CDR3 protein: CASNGDRGSEKLFF; CDR3 DNA: TGTGCCAGCAACGGGGACAGGGGTAGTGAAAAACTGTTTTTT
D gene: TRBD1; clone size: .; J gene: TRBJ1-2; V gene: TRBV7-9; CDR3 protein: CASSPGQGSRYGYTF; CDR3 DNA: TGTGCCAGCAGCCCAGGACAGGGTAGCCGCTATGGCTACACCTTC
D gene: .; clone size: .; J gene: TRBJ2-5; V gene: TRBV6-6; CDR3 protein: CASREGSGRETQYF; CDR3 DNA: TGTGCCAGCCGAGAGGGGTCAGGGAGGGAGACCCAGTACTTC
D gene: .; clone size: few; J gene: TRBJ1-1; V gene: TRBV29-1; CDR3 protein: CSVALSGNTEAFF; CDR3 DNA: TGCAGCGTCGCCCTTTCGGGGAACACTGAAGCTTTCTTT
D gene: .; clone size: .; J gene: TRBJ1-3; V gene: TRBV29-1; CDR3 protein: CSVRASGNTIYF; CDR3 DNA: TGCAGCGTTCGAGCCTCTGGAAACACCATATATTTT
D gene: TRBD1; clone size: .; J gene: TRBJ2-7; V gene: TRBV6-6; CDR3 protein: CAAGTARYEQYF; CDR3 DNA: TGTGCCGCTGGGACAGCGAGATACGAGCAGTACTTC
D gene: .; clone size: .; J gene: TRBJ2-3; V gene: TRBV4-3; CDR3 protein: CASSQVLRGADTQYF; CDR3 DNA: TGCGCCAGCAGCCAAGTTTTACGGGGTGCAGATACGCAGTATTTT
D gene: TRBD1; clone size: once; J gene: TRBJ2-2; V gene: TRBV15; CDR3 protein: CATSRDTGVGAGELFF; CDR3 DNA: TGTGCCACCAGCAGAGACACAGGGGTGGGGGCCGGGGAGCTGTTTTTT
D gene: .; clone size: .; J gene: TRBJ2-1; V gene: TRBV10-1; CDR3 protein: CASSESRDIGPSSSYNEQFF; CDR3 DNA: TGCGCCAGCAGTGAGTCCAGGGACATCGGTCCCTCAAGCTCCTACAATGAGCAGTTCTTC
D gene: TRBD1; clone size: .; J gene: TRBJ2-5; V gene: TRBV29-1; CDR3 protein: CSVRTGGEAQYF; CDR3 DNA: TGCAGCGTGCGGACAGGGGGGGAGGCCCAGTACTTC
D gene: .; clone size: few; J gene: TRBJ1-4; V gene: TRBV5-4; CDR3 protein: CASSGGTEKSREKLFF; CDR3 DNA: TGTGCCAGCAGCGGAGGGACGGAAAAATCGCGGGAAAAACTGTTTTTT
D gene: .; clone size: .; J gene: TRBJ1-2; V gene: TRBV28; CDR3 protein: CASSLGAVNYGYTF; CDR3 DNA: TGTGCCAGCAGTTTGGGGGCTGTTAACTATGGCTACACCTTC
D gene: TRBD2; clone size: .; J gene: TRBJ2-1; V gene: TRBV5-1; CDR3 protein: CASSRKTSGSEQFF; CDR3 DNA: TGCGCCAGCAGCCGTAAGACTAGCGGGAGTGAGCAGTTCTTC
D gene: .; clone size: many; J gene: TRBJ2-7; V gene: TRBV27; CDR3 protein: CASYSSSYEQYF; CDR3 DNA: TGTGCCAGCTATTCTAGCTCCTACGAGCAGTACTTC
D gene: .; clone size: .; J gene: TRBJ2-1; V gene: TRBV4-1; CDR3 protein: CASSRSGASRFF; CDR3 DNA: TGCGCCAGCAGCCGGAGTGGGGCCTCACGGTTCTTC
D gene: .; clone size: few; J gene: TRBJ2-5; V gene: TRBV10-2; CDR3 protein: CASSATSQETQYF; CDR3 DNA: TGCGCCAGCAGTGCTACTAGCCAAGAGACCCAGTACTTC
D gene: .; clone size: few; J gene: TRBJ1-1; V gene: TRBV6-5; CDR3 protein: CASSFDGPGGAEAFF; CDR3 DNA: TGTGCCAGCAGTTTCGATGGGCCGGGGGGGGCTGAAGCTTTCTTT
D gene: .; clone size: .; J gene: TRBJ2-3; V gene: TRBV6-5; CDR3 protein: CATLERASTDTQYF; CDR3 DNA: TGTGCCACCCTCGAGCGGGCCAGCACAGATACGCAGTATTTT
D gene: .; clone size: .; J gene: TRBJ1-1; V gene: TRBV7-2; CDR3 protein: CASSFSANTEAFF; CDR3 DNA: TGTGCCAGCAGCTTCAGTGCGAACACTGAAGCTTTCTTT
D gene: .; clone size: .; J gene: TRBJ1-3; V gene: TRBV30; CDR3 protein: CACGSSGNTIYF; CDR3 DNA: TGTGCCTGTGGGAGTTCTGGAAACACCATATATTTT
D gene: .; clone size: .; J gene: TRBJ1-1; V gene: TRBV2; CDR3 protein: CASSSGREAFF; CDR3 DNA: TGTGCCAGCAGTTCAGGGAGGGAAGCTTTCTTT
D gene: TRBD1; clone size: .; J gene: TRBJ1-1; V gene: TRBV4-1; CDR3 protein: CASSQERGRFSTEAFF; CDR3 DNA: TGCGCCAGCAGCCAAGAGAGGGGGCGTTTCAGCACTGAAGCTTTCTTT
D gene: .; clone size: .; J gene: TRBJ1-1; V gene: TRBV25-1; CDR3 protein: CASSDPQGAVTEAFF; CDR3 DNA: TGTGCCAGCAGTGACCCCCAGGGCGCTGTCACTGAAGCTTTCTTT
D gene: TRBD2; clone size: .; J gene: TRBJ2-3; V gene: TRBV30; CDR3 protein: CAWSARLGTSGSGVDTQYF; CDR3 DNA: TGTGCCTGGAGTGCCCGCCTGGGAACTAGCGGGAGTGGTGTAGATACGCAGTATTTT